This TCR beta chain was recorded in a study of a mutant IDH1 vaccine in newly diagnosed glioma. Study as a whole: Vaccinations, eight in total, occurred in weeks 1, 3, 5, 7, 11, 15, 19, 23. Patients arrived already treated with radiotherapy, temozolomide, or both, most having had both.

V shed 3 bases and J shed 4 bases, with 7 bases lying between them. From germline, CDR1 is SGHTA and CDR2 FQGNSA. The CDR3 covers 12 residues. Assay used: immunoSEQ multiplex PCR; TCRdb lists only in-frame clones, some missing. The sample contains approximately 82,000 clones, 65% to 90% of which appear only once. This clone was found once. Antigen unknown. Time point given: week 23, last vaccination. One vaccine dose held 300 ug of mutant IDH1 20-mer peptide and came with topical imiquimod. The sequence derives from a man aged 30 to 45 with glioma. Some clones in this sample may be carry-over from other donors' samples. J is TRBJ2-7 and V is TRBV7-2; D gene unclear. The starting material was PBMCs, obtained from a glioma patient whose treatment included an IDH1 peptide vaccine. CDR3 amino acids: CASSFSRYEQYF. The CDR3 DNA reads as TGTGCCAGCAGCTTTTCAAGGTACGAGCAGTACTTC.